Listed here are 13 T cell receptor beta chains from one sample, sequenced in a study of Tregs in tolerant kidney transplant recipients. Only in-frame clones appear in the TCRdb table, and some are missing; sequencing was by immunoSEQ multiplex PCR. The table includes roughly 250,000 clones, 80% to 85% detected once. The sequencing input was CD4+ T cells from blood. These receptors all stem from a human donor in good health.

This clone has a handful of counts. The identical CDR3 is also encoded by other nucleotide sequences in the sample. The V and J genes are TRBV4-1 and TRBJ2-7; 8 bases are shared with TRBD1. From germline, CDR1 is MGHRA and CDR2 YSYEKL. There are 15 residues in the CDR3. The V and J ends lost 1 base and 0 bases, in that order; junction bases with no gene match: 2. The CDR3 loop is CASSQGQGPSYEQYF. As DNA, the CDR3 is TGCGCCAGCAGCCAAGGACAGGGGCCCTCCTACGAGCAGTACTTC.

The table lists this clone with a count of one. V is TRBV7-9 and J is TRBJ1-1; D ambiguous. Trimming took off 1 base at V and 0 bases at J, with 9 bases between the two ends. The CDR3 totals 15 residues. CDR1 SEHNR and CDR2 FQNEAQ come from the germline V gene (reference sequence). The CDR3 loop is CASSLEGLLNTEAFF. CDR3 bases: TGTGCCAGCAGCTTAGAAGGCCTGCTGAACACTGAAGCTTTCTTT.

This clone was seen a few times. The V and J genes are TRBV10-1 and TRBJ2-1, with 9 bases fitting TRBD2. The CDR3 is made up of 14 amino acids. The V gene end was trimmed by 8 bases and the J gene end by 9 bases; junction bases not matched to a gene: 11. Germline V gene data show CDR1 as WNHNN and CDR2 as SYGVQD (reference sequence). CDR3 residues: CASSLGLAGSEQFF. CDR3 DNA: TGCGCCAGCTCCCTTGGGCTAGCGGGATCTGAGCAGTTCTTC.

The rearrangement joins TRBV5-4 to TRBJ1-2; D gene uncertain. The CDR3 has 12 residues. The V and J ends lost 1 base and 8 bases respectively, with 9 bases between them. Germline values: CDR1 SGHNT, CDR2 YYREEE (reference sequence). CDR3 DNA sequence: TGTGCCAGCAGCTTGTCAGGAGGGGGCTACACCTTC. As protein: CASSLSGGGYTF.

This rearrangement joins TRBV19 to TRBJ1-2; 9 positions match TRBD1. The germline V gene has CDR1 LNHDA and CDR2 SQIVND (reference sequence). V lost 9 bases and J lost 7; bases outside the gene matches: 9. This CDR3 comprises 13 residues. CDR3 amino acids: CASQGQGRFGYTF. The CDR3 DNA reads as TGTGCCAGCCAAGGACAGGGGCGGTTTGGCTACACCTTC.

The CDR3 coding sequence is TGTGCCAGCTCACCACTGGCAGGGAGAGGATCTTTGGACTATGGCTACACCTTC. This sequence encodes CASSPLAGRGSLDYGYTF. This sequence joins TRBV18 and TRBJ1-2, with D maybe TRBD1 (5 bases). The CDR3 length is 18 residues. The germline gives CDR1 KGHSH, CDR2 LQKENI. Trimming left V 1 base short and J 3 bases short, with 21 bases between.

The chain employs TRBV7-6 and TRBJ2-7; perhaps TRBD1 as D (6 bases). With 5 bases removed from V and 2 bases from J, the gap between germline ends came to 22 bases. Germline loops: CDR1 SGHVS, CDR2 FNYEAQ. The CDR3 runs to 17 residues. The CDR3 bases are TGTGCCAGCAGCGCGCAGACTCGGACAGAAAATGCCTACGAGCAGTACTTC. It translates to CASSAQTRTENAYEQYF.

The chain combines TRBV2 with TRBJ2-5; 8 bases align to TRBD1. Per germline, CDR1 SNHLY and CDR2 FYNNEI. V dropped 6 bases and J dropped 0; count of bases not matched to a gene: 9. The CDR3 totals 16 residues. The CDR3 loop reads CASRNRGFGYQETQYF. The CDR3 DNA is TGTGCCAGCAGGAACAGGGGGTTCGGGTACCAAGAGACCCAGTACTTC.

V and J are TRBV7-9 and TRBJ2-5; 10 nucleotides align to TRBD2. Germline CDR1 reads SEHNR; CDR2 reads FQNEAQ (reference sequence). Germline trimming cut 3 bases from V and 5 bases from J; bases unmatched to any gene: 9. This CDR3 comprises 16 residues. CDR3 region: CASSFPSGRGSETQYF. DNA for the CDR3: TGTGCCAGCAGCTTCCCTAGCGGGAGAGGGTCGGAGACCCAGTACTTC.

This clone was counted once. At one end, the junction sequence differs from germline, possibly due to a read error. The chain is built from TRBV7-7 and TRBJ2-3; no firm D call. CDR1 and CDR2 from the germline V gene are SSHAT and FNYEAQ (reference sequence). The CDR3 totals 16 residues. DNA of the CDR3: TGTGCTAGCAGCTTAGGGCGGTCGGAATACACGAATACGCAGTATTTT. This translates into CASSLGRSEYTNTQYF.

The V gene is TRBV6-1, the J gene TRBJ2-3, with 10 bases fitting TRBD1. The CDR3 runs 15 residues. V lost 8 bases, J lost 2 bases, and 7 bases stayed unmatched. CDR1 is MNHNS and CDR2 is SASEGT in the germline V gene. The CDR3 region has the DNA TGTGCCAGCCCCGGGACAGGGGACGTCACAGATACGCAGTATTTT. Protein: CASPGTGDVTDTQYF.

CDR3 loop: CASSGGPLQETQYF. The CDR3 DNA reads TGTGCCAGCAGTGGCGGACCCCTTCAAGAGACCCAGTACTTC. This sequence joins TRBV2 and TRBJ2-5; no clear D. The V end was cut by 4 bases, the J end by 2 bases, with 11 bases between. CDR1 and CDR2 (germline): SNHLY, FYNNEI. CDR3 length equals 14 residues.

This clone was seen a handful of times. The V and J genes are TRBV5-1 and TRBJ2-3; D is unresolved. The CDR3 contains 15 residues. Germline CDR1 SGHRS, CDR2 YFSETQ. The germline V and J ends were trimmed by 7 bases and 0 bases, with 15 bases remaining between them. In DNA, the CDR3 is TGCGCCAGCTGTTTAAGTACTGGTAGCACAGATACGCAGTATTTT. Translated: CASCLSTGSTDTQYF.